The 20 T cell receptor beta chains given below trace back to one sample, sequenced in a study of control samples from healthy donors and cancer patients. Some clones are missing from TCRdb's copy, which holds only in-frame ones; the method was immunoSEQ multiplex PCR. The sample records some 120,000 clones, 93% being singletons. The sequencing sample was made of blood. The source of these receptors is a man aged 25 to 40 in good health.

This clone was observed a handful of times. The rearrangement joins TRBV19 to TRBJ1-4; TRBD1 agrees at 7 bases. The CDR3 totals 15 residues. Germline assignment: CDR1 LNHDA and CDR2 SQIVND (reference sequence). V lost 5 bases to trimming and J lost 8 bases; unmatched junction nucleotides: 11. Written as DNA, the CDR3 is TGTGCCAGTAGTTCTCAACAGGGGAGAGGCGAAAAACTGTTTTTT. It codes for CASSSQQGRGEKLFF.

V is TRBV4-1 and J is TRBJ2-2; D gene ambiguous. V lost 0 bases, J lost 7 bases, and 6 bases lay in between. Germline V gene lookup returns CDR1 MGHRA and CDR2 YSYEKL. CDR3 length: 13 residues. The CDR3 is CASSQDRSGELFF. The CDR3 DNA is TGCGCCAGCAGCCAAGATCGAAGCGGGGAGCTGTTTTTT.

The chain combines TRBV19 with TRBJ1-1; TRBD1 is a possible D gene (6 bases). Trimming pared 0 bases from V and 5 bases from J, leaving 22 bases between. This CDR3 contains 18 residues. Germline loops: CDR1 LNHDA, CDR2 SQIVND (reference sequence). This CDR3 reads CASSIDRGAGKRKTEAFF. The CDR3 DNA is TGTGCCAGTAGTATAGATCGGGGGGCAGGGAAAAGGAAAACTGAAGCTTTCTTT.

This chain uses TRBV7-9 with TRBJ1-2; D is undetermined. The CDR3 sequence is 17 residues long. Trimming took off 4 bases at V and 3 bases at J, with 21 bases between the two ends. Germline V gene data show CDR1 as SEHNR and CDR2 as FQNEAQ (reference sequence). CDR3 sequence (DNA): TGTGCCAGCAGCTCCAGACCGACGGGGAGGGCCTACTATGGCTACACCTTC. This encodes CASSSRPTGRAYYGYTF.

The V gene is TRBV7-9, the J gene TRBJ1-2; D is possibly TRBD1 (5 bases). This CDR3 spans 13 amino acids. Per the germline V gene, CDR1 is SEHNR and CDR2 is FQNEAQ (reference sequence). The V and J ends lost 5 bases and 6 bases respectively, with 13 bases between them. The CDR3 nucleotides read TGTGCCAGCAGCAGAACAGGAGGGAATGGCTACACCTTC. Translating gives CASSRTGGNGYTF.

The V call is TRBV6-1, the J call TRBJ1-3; tentative D call: TRBD1 (6 bases). The ends were cut back, 2 bases at V and 5 bases at J, with 10 bases in the middle. In germline, CDR1 is MNHNS, CDR2 SASEGT. CDR3 length: 14 amino acids. CDR3 nucleotides: TGTGCCAGCAGTGAACGGGGGGCCCGAAACACCATATATTTT. Protein sequence: CASSERGARNTIYF.

This clone has only a few counts. This sequence joins TRBV6-4 and TRBJ2-2; D remains unclear. The V and J ends lost 5 bases and 1 base respectively, with 8 bases between them. Germline V lookup: CDR1 MRHNA, CDR2 SNTAGT. The CDR3 loop spans 14 amino acids. CDR3 coding DNA: TGTGCCAGCAGTATTAACAGGAACACCGGGGAGCTGTTTTTT. It codes for CASSINRNTGELFF.

This clone was recorded only once. At the DNA level, this CDR3 is encoded by other sequences in the same sample as well. The chain uses TRBV6-2 or TRBV6-3 and TRBJ1-2, with a tentative D call TRBD1 (5 bases). V lost 0 bases to trimming and J lost 4 bases, with 12 bases between them. CDR1 is MNHEY, CDR2 SVGEGT, per germline. The CDR3 consists of 15 residues. CDR3 nucleotide sequence: TGTGCCAGCAGTTACTCGTGGGGCGCGGGCTATGGCTACACCTTC. It translates to CASSYSWGAGYGYTF.

This sequence joins TRBV5-1 and TRBJ1-1; D is possibly TRBD1 (6 bases). CDR1 and CDR2 (germline): SGHRS, YFSETQ. This CDR3 has 17 amino acids. V lost 0 bases and J 0 bases, leaving 15 bases between the germline ends. The CDR3 loop reads CASSLGQVLGMNTEAFF. Written as DNA, the CDR3 is TGCGCCAGCAGCTTGGGACAGGTCCTGGGGATGAACACTGAAGCTTTCTTT.

The rearrangement joins TRBV27 to TRBJ1-1; D gene uncertain. The V and J ends lost 0 bases and 2 bases respectively, with 13 bases between them. This CDR3 has 16 amino acids. Germline lookup yields CDR1 MNHEY and CDR2 SMNVEV (reference sequence). The CDR3 DNA reads as TGTGCCAGCAGTTTATCAGGTAACAGCCCCAACACTGAAGCTTTCTTT. The encoded protein is CASSLSGNSPNTEAFF.

This clone was counted a single time. This chain connects TRBV9 to TRBJ2-1; TRBD2 matches at 11 bases. Trimming removed 0 bases from V and 5 bases from J; junction bases left unmatched: 4. Germline CDR1 is SGDLS and CDR2 is YYNGEE. The CDR3 is 16 residues long. CDR3 DNA: TGTGCCAGCAGCGTAGGTACTAGCGGGGGACACAATGAGCAGTTCTTC. As protein: CASSVGTSGGHNEQFF. Full variable domain (missing parts from reference TRBV9 and TRBJ2-1): DSGVTQTPKHLITATGQRVTLRCSPRSGDLSVYWYQQSLDQGLQFLIQYYNGEERAKGNILERFSAQQFPDLHSELNLSSLELGDSALYFCASSVGTSGGHNEQFFGPGTRLTVL.

The chain carries TRBV27 and TRBJ1-2; D gene ambiguous. The CDR3 spans 13 residues. Germline values: CDR1 MNHEY, CDR2 SMNVEV (reference sequence). Between the trimmed V and J ends, which lost 2 bases and 6 bases, there was a span of 10 bases. The CDR3 sequence is CASSLARHNGYTF. CDR3 DNA: TGTGCCAGCAGTTTAGCCAGACACAATGGCTACACCTTC.

The V gene is TRBV7-9, the J gene TRBJ2-3; 7 nucleotides agree with TRBD1. The CDR3 has 15 residues. The germline gives CDR1 SEHNR, CDR2 FQNEAQ (reference sequence). V shed 3 bases, J shed 2 bases, and the junction held 5 bases outside the gene matches. CDR3 nucleotide sequence: TGTGCCAGCAGCTTGCGACAGGGCACCACAGATACGCAGTATTTT. Translation gives CASSLRQGTTDTQYF.

This clone was counted a single time. The chain is built from TRBV2 and TRBJ2-1, with 11 bases lining up with TRBD2. The CDR3 covers 17 residues. CDR1 is SNHLY, CDR2 FYNNEI, per germline. The J segment lost 7 bases and the V segment lost 7 bases, leaving 15 bases of the junction unmatched. The CDR3 reads CASTIPRPGLAANEQFF. CDR3 nucleotide sequence: TGTGCCAGCACGATACCGCGGCCGGGACTAGCGGCGAATGAGCAGTTCTTC.

The V and J genes are TRBV5-8 and TRBJ1-1; no definite D call. V was pared by 0 bases and J by 3 bases, with 6 bases between. The CDR3 covers 13 residues. The germline gives CDR1 SGHTS, CDR2 YDEGEE. The CDR3 sequence: CASSLGGHTEAFF. The CDR3 coding sequence is TGTGCCAGCAGCTTGGGTGGGCACACTGAAGCTTTCTTT.

The chain couples TRBV4-1 to TRBJ2-1; D perhaps matches TRBD2 (6 bases). The CDR3 contains 14 residues. CDR1 is MGHRA, CDR2 YSYEKL, per germline. V shed 1 base and J shed 8 bases, with 12 bases lying between them. This chain's CDR3 is CASSQGKTSYEQFF. For the CDR3, the DNA is TGCGCCAGCAGCCAAGGGAAGACTAGTTATGAGCAGTTCTTC.

The chain recombines TRBV11-2 with TRBJ1-6; 8 positions agree with TRBD1. This CDR3 has 15 amino acids. Unmatched junction bases numbered 5, after V lost 5 bases and J lost 5 bases. Germline CDR1 and CDR2: SGHAT and FQNNGV. In DNA, the CDR3 is TGTGCCAGCAGCCCGGGGACAGGAAATAATTCACCCCTCCACTTT. Residues: CASSPGTGNNSPLHF.

V and J are TRBV9 and TRBJ1-1, with D unclear. CDR3 length equals 14 residues. Germline assignment: CDR1 SGDLS and CDR2 YYNGEE. V was trimmed by 0 bases and J by 0 bases, leaving 6 bases between them. The DNA of the CDR3 is TGTGCCAGCAGCGTAGAGACTCTGAACACTGAAGCTTTCTTT. This sequence encodes CASSVETLNTEAFF.

The chain is built from TRBV10-3 and TRBJ1-1; 8 bases agree with TRBD1. The V gene end was trimmed by 5 bases and the J gene end by 3 bases; junction bases not matched to a gene: 2. Germline V gene sequence: CDR1 ENHRY, CDR2 SYGVKD. The CDR3 runs 13 residues. The CDR3, as DNA: TGTGCCATCAGTAAGACAGGGGACACTGAAGCTTTCTTT. Translation: CAISKTGDTEAFF.

The chain combines TRBV7-6 with TRBJ1-5; 9 positions match TRBD1. The CDR3 sequence is 15 residues long. V shed 3 bases, J shed 1 base, and the junction held 1 base outside the gene matches. Germline V CDR1 and CDR2: SGHVS, FNYEAQ. In DNA form, the CDR3 reads TGTGCCAGCAGCTTCGGACAGGGGAGCAATCAGCCCCAGCATTTT. This encodes CASSFGQGSNQPQHF.